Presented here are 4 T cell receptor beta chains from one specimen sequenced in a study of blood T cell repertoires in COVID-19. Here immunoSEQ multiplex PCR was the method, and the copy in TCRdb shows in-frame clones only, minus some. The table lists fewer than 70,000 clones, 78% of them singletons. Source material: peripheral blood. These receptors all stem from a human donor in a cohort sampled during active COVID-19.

CDR3 residues: CASHRDRGNSPLHF. The CDR3 nucleotides are TGTGCCAGCCACCGGGACAGGGGAAATTCACCCCTCCACTTT. The V call is TRBV2, the J call TRBJ1-6; 10 nucleotides align to TRBD1. Trimming at V came to 8 bases and at J to 7 bases, leaving 5 bases not matched to a gene. The CDR3 is 14 residues long. Looked up from germline, CDR1 is SNHLY and CDR2 is FYNNEI.

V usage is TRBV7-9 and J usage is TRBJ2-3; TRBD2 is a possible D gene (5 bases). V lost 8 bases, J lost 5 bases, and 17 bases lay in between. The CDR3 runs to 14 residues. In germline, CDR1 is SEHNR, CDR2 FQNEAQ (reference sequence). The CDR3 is CASFGVRGIDTQYF. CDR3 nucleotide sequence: TGTGCCAGCTTCGGGGTTAGAGGAATAGATACGCAGTATTTT.

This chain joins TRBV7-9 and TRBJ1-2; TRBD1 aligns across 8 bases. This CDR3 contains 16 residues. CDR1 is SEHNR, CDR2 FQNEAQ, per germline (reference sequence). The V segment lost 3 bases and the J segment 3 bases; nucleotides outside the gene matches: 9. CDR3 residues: CASSFNPDRGDYGYTF. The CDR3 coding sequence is TGTGCCAGCAGCTTTAATCCCGACAGGGGAGACTATGGCTACACCTTC.

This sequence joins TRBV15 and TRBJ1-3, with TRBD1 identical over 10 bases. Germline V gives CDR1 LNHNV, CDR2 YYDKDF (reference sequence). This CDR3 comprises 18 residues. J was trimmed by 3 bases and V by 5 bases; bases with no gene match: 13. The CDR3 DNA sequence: TGTGCCACCAGCCGTCGAGCGGGACAGGGGTTATATGGAAACACCATATATTTT. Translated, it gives CATSRRAGQGLYGNTIYF.